Each of the 18 T cell receptor beta chains below was sequenced from the same sample in a study of blood T cell repertoires in COVID-19. Generated by immunoSEQ multiplex PCR, the TCRdb table keeps only in-frame clones and is missing some. The top ten hold approximately 39% of the sample, which has around 84,000 clones, about 83% seen once. Sequencing input: peripheral blood. These receptor sequences come from a man older than 75 with active or convalescent COVID-19.

The chain links TRBV28 to TRBJ1-6; tentative D call: TRBD1 (6 bases). In germline, CDR1 is MDHEN, CDR2 SYDVKM. V was trimmed by 3 bases and J by 7 bases, leaving 7 bases between them. There are 13 residues in the CDR3. The CDR3 DNA is TGTGCCAGCAGTTTCCAGGGGAATTCACCCCTCCACTTT. Encoded protein: CASSFQGNSPLHF. Looking up the rest from reference TRBV28 and TRBJ1-6 gives the full variable domain: DVKVTQSSRYLVKRTGEKVFLECVQDMDHENMFWYRQDPGLGLRLIYFSYDVKMKEKGDIPEGYSVSREKKERFSLILESASTNQTSMYLCASSFQGNSPLHFGNGTRLTVT.

The chain combines TRBV5-8 with TRBJ2-7, with D hard to call. CDR1 SGHTS and CDR2 YDEGEE come from the germline V gene. This CDR3 spans 13 amino acids. The V and J ends lost 1 base and 6 bases respectively, with 11 bases between them. The CDR3 coding sequence is TGTGCCAGCAGCTTGCAGGTGTTGAGCGAGCAGTACTTC. Protein: CASSLQVLSEQYF. Using reference TRBV5-8 and TRBJ2-7 for the parts outside the CDR3, the full variable domain is EAGVTQSPTHLIKTRGQQATLRCSPISGHTSVYWYQQALGLGLQFLLWYDEGEERNRGNFPPRFSGRQFPNYSSELNVNALELEDSALYLCASSLQVLSEQYFGPGTRLTVT.

V gene TRBV11-2 combines with J gene TRBJ2-1; 8 positions agree with TRBD2. V gave up 2 bases and J gave up 5 bases; unmatched junction bases: 8. Germline loops: CDR1 SGHAT, CDR2 FQNNGV. The CDR3 is 16 residues long. The CDR3 sequence is CASSLRGSGTDNEQFF. Written as DNA, the CDR3 is TGTGCCAGCAGCTTACGGGGTAGCGGGACCGACAATGAGCAGTTCTTC.

This rearrangement joins TRBV27 to TRBJ1-2; D is unclear. V was trimmed by 6 bases and J by 6 bases, leaving 23 bases between them. There are 16 residues in the CDR3. Looked up from germline, CDR1 is MNHEY and CDR2 is SMNVEV (reference sequence). This CDR3 is CASSITPRGGRHGYTF. CDR3 nucleotide sequence: TGTGCCAGCAGCATTACCCCCCGGGGAGGGCGGCATGGCTACACCTTC.

This chain connects TRBV19 to TRBJ1-5, with D hard to call. The germline gives CDR1 LNHDA, CDR2 SQIVND (reference sequence). This CDR3 spans 16 amino acids. Trimming cost V 1 base and J 3 bases, with 13 bases left between them. The CDR3 nucleotides read TGTGCCAGTAGTATAGCACAGAGGACTCACAATCAGCCCCAGCATTTT. Encoded protein: CASSIAQRTHNQPQHF.

The chain employs TRBV5-4 and TRBJ2-1; TRBD2 aligns across 8 bases. The J segment lost 6 bases and the V segment lost 3 bases, leaving 8 bases of the junction unmatched. Germline values: CDR1 SGHNT, CDR2 YYREEE (reference sequence). The CDR3 has 15 amino acids. The CDR3 loop is CASSSRVGGGNEQFF. CDR3 nucleotide sequence: TGTGCCAGCAGCTCTCGGGTCGGGGGGGGCAATGAGCAGTTCTTC.

V is TRBV30 and J is TRBJ1-5; the D gene is possibly TRBD1 (6 bases). V was cut by 2 bases and J by 0 bases, with 14 bases left in between. This CDR3 is built from 16 residues. Germline CDR1 and CDR2: GTSNPN and SVGIG (reference sequence). The CDR3 sequence is CAWSSGALVSNQPQHF. CDR3 nucleotides: TGTGCCTGGAGTTCAGGGGCCCTCGTTAGCAATCAGCCCCAGCATTTT.

The V and J genes are TRBV7-9 and TRBJ2-1, with 9 positions matching TRBD2. The germline V gene has CDR1 SEHNR and CDR2 FQNEAQ (reference sequence). This CDR3 is 15 amino acids long. V dropped 4 bases and J dropped 7; count of bases not matched to a gene: 8. CDR3 sequence: CASSSTSGRSNEQFF. In DNA form, the CDR3 reads TGTGCCAGCAGCTCCACTAGCGGGCGTTCGAATGAGCAGTTCTTC.

The chain uses TRBV19 and TRBJ1-5, with TRBD1 identical over 7 bases. CDR1 and CDR2 from the germline V gene are LNHDA and SQIVND (reference sequence). The CDR3 loop spans 17 amino acids. The V segment lost 4 bases and the J segment 0 bases; nucleotides outside the gene matches: 9. The CDR3 protein is CASSTQLGQDSNQPQHF. The CDR3 region has the DNA TGTGCCAGTAGTACTCAACTCGGACAGGATAGCAATCAGCCCCAGCATTTT.

This chain connects TRBV3-1 (or the pseudogene TRBV3-2) to TRBJ1-1, with D maybe TRBD1 (5 bases). V dropped 1 base and J dropped 10 bases, with 19 bases sitting between them. This CDR3 is built from 15 residues. Germline CDR1 is LGHDT and CDR2 is YNNKEL (reference sequence). In DNA, the CDR3 is TGTGCCAGCAGCCAAGGGTCGAGGGGAGGGGTAAGAGCTTTCTTT. Translation gives CASSQGSRGGVRAFF.

This sequence joins TRBV10-3 and TRBJ1-2, with D uncertain. Germline CDR1 ENHRY, CDR2 SYGVKD. The CDR3 length is 14 residues. The V gene lost 10 bases and the J gene lost 3 bases, with 18 bases spanning the gap. The CDR3 loop is CATYQDLRDYGYTF. DNA for the CDR3: TGTGCCACCTACCAAGACTTGAGGGACTATGGCTACACCTTC.

The CDR3 loop reads CASSERDRTGYTF. CDR3 in DNA: TGTGCCAGCAGTGAACGGGACAGGACCGGCTACACCTTC. The genes are TRBV6-1 and TRBJ1-2; 8 bases match TRBD1. There are 13 residues in the CDR3. V was pared by 2 bases and J by 8 bases, with 4 bases of the junction left unmatched. The germline CDR1 and CDR2 sequences are MNHNS and SASEGT.

The chain couples TRBV5-1 to TRBJ2-3, with 13 bases fitting TRBD2. Unmatched junction bases numbered 4, after V lost 6 bases and J lost 0 bases. The CDR3 has 16 amino acids. Per the germline V gene, CDR1 is SGHRS and CDR2 is YFSETQ. CDR3 protein: CASNGTSGASTDTQYF. The CDR3 bases are TGCGCCAGCAATGGGACTAGCGGGGCTAGCACAGATACGCAGTATTTT.

The chain combines TRBV27 with TRBJ1-1; 11 nucleotides line up with TRBD1. Losses at the gene ends were 8 bases for V and 5 bases for J; bases not matched to a gene: 13. This CDR3 has 16 amino acids. CDR1 is MNHEY and CDR2 is SMNVEV in the germline V gene (reference sequence). CDR3 sequence (DNA): TGTGCCAGCCTCCCCCGGGACAGGGGGGTTTGGACTGAAGCTTTCTTT. Translating gives CASLPRDRGVWTEAFF.

This rearrangement joins TRBV7-7 to TRBJ2-6; D is possibly TRBD1 (5 bases). The CDR3 runs to 15 residues. Trimming cost V 1 base and J 2 bases, with 6 bases left between them. CDR1 and CDR2 (germline): SSHAT, FNYEAQ (reference sequence). CDR3 protein: CASSLGGPGANVLTF. Written as DNA, the CDR3 is TGTGCCAGCAGCTTAGGGGGCCCTGGGGCCAACGTCCTGACTTTC. The full variable domain, its missing parts supplied by reference TRBV7-7 and TRBJ2-6, is GAGVSQSPRYKVTKRGQDVTLRCDPISSHATLYWYQQALGQGPEFLTYFNYEAQPDKSGLPSDRFSAERPEGSISTLTIQRTEQRDSAMYRCASSLGGPGANVLTFGAGSRLTVL.

This rearrangement joins TRBV3-1 (or the pseudogene TRBV3-2) to TRBJ2-7; TRBD1 matches at 9 bases. The CDR3 runs to 16 residues. With 3 bases clipped from V and 3 bases from J, the junction kept 9 bases outside the gene matches. Per germline, CDR1 LGHDT and CDR2 YNNKEL (reference sequence). The CDR3 protein is CASSHGRWTGDYEQYF. CDR3 DNA: TGTGCCAGCAGCCATGGGCGATGGACAGGGGACTACGAGCAGTACTTC.

The rearrangement joins TRBV28 to TRBJ1-5, with a tentative D call TRBD1 (5 bases). The CDR3 covers 12 residues. CDR1 is MDHEN, CDR2 SYDVKM, per germline. Trimming pared 11 bases from V and 3 bases from J, leaving 11 bases between. For the CDR3, the DNA is TGTGCCGCCGCAGGGCTCAATCAGCCCCAGCATTTT. Translated, it gives CAAAGLNQPQHF.

V is TRBV18 and J is TRBJ1-1; 8 bases are a match to TRBD1. V was pared by 2 bases and J by 1 base, with 3 bases of the junction left unmatched. CDR1 KGHSH and CDR2 LQKENI come from the germline V gene. The CDR3 loop spans 15 amino acids. The CDR3 DNA sequence: TGTGCCAGCTCACCATCTGGGACAGGGAACACTGAAGCTTTCTTT. Its translation: CASSPSGTGNTEAFF.